This TCR beta chain was captured in a study of shared clonotypes between healthy human individuals. General study findings and limits: Non-shared clonotypes were found to have lower generation probabilities than the clonotypes that were shared by all four of the sorted-subset donors. A limitation of the genetic and exposure-history diversity represented arose from few donors. Naive CD4 clonotypes were shared across a handful of donors at roughly 5%.

Into CD45RA+ naive and CD45RA-negative memory subsets, the CD4+ cells were split. In the case of this clone: Its antigen is currently unknown. At the DNA level, this CDR3 is encoded by other sequences in the same sample as well.

This table comes from immunoSEQ multiplex PCR, and its TCRdb copy is limited to in-frame clones, with some not included. The sample consists of roughly 1 million clones, about 76% of them appearing once. What was sequenced was memory CD4+ T cells sorted from blood. The subset is: CD45RA-negative fraction. The receptor was derived from a man younger than 35 in good health.

The CDR3 region is CASSLSQGSTDTQYF. The CDR3 bases are TGCGCCAGCAGCTTGTCCCAGGGGAGCACAGATACGCAGTATTTT. The rearrangement links TRBV5-1 to TRBJ2-3, with D possibly matching TRBD1 (6 bases). Germline V CDR1 and CDR2: SGHRS, YFSETQ. V was cut by 1 base and J by 0 bases, with 9 bases left in between. The CDR3 extends over 15 amino acids. Variable domain in full (rest from reference TRBV5-1 and TRBJ2-3): KAGVTQTPRYLIKTRGQQVTLSCSPISGHRSVSWYQQTPGQGLQFLFEYFSETQRNKGNFPGRFSGRQFSNSRSEMNVSTLELGDSALYLCASSLSQGSTDTQYFGPGTRLTVL.